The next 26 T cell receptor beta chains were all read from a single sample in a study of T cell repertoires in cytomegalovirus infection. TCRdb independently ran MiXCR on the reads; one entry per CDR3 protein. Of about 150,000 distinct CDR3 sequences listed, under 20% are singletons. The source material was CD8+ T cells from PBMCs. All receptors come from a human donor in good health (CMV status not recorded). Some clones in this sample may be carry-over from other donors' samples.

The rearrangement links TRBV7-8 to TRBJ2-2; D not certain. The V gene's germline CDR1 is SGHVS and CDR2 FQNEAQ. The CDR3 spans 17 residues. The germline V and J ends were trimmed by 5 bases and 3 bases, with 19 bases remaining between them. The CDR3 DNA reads TGTGCCAGCAGCCCGAAAGTCTACCGCCCCTACACCGGGGAGCTGTTTTTT. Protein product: CASSPKVYRPYTGELFF.

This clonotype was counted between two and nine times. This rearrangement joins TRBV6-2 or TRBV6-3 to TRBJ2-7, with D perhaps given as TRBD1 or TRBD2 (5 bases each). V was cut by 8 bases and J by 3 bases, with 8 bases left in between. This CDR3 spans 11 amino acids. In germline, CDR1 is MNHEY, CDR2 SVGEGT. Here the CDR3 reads CASGTGYEQYF. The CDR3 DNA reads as TGTGCCAGCGGGACGGGCTACGAGCAGTACTTC.

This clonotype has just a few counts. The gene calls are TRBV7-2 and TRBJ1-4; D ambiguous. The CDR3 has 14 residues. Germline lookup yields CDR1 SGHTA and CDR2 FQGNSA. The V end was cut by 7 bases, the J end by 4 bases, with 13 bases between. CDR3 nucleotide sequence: TGTGCCAGCAACCGTGACGGGTATAATGAAAAACTGTTTTTT. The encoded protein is CASNRDGYNEKLFF.

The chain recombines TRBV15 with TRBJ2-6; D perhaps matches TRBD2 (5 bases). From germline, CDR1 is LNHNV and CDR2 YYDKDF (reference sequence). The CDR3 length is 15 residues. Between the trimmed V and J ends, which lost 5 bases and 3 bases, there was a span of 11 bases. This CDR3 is CATSPMGDGANVLTF. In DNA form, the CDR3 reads TGTGCCACCAGCCCGATGGGAGATGGGGCCAACGTCCTGACTTTC. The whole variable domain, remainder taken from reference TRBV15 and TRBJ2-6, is DAMVIQNPRYQVTQFGKPVTLSCSQTLNHNVMYWYQQKSSQAPKLLFHYYDKDFNNEADTPDNFQSRRPNTSFCFLDIRSPGLGDTAMYLCATSPMGDGANVLTFGAGSRLTVL.

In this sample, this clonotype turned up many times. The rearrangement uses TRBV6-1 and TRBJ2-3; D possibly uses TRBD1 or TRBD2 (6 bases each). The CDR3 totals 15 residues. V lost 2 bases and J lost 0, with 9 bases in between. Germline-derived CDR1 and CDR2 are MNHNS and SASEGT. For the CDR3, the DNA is TGTGCCAGCAGTGAATTGGGGGGCAGCACAGATACGCAGTATTTT. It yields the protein CASSELGGSTDTQYF.

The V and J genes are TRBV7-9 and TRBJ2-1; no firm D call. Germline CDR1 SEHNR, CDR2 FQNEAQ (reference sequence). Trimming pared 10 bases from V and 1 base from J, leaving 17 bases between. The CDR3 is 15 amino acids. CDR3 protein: CATHQELGSYNEQFF. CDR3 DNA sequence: TGTGCCACCCACCAAGAGCTAGGGTCCTACAATGAGCAGTTCTTC.

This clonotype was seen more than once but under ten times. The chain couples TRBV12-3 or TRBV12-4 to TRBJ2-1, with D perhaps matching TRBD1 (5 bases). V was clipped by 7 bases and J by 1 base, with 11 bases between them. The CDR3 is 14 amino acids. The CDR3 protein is CASTPKGSYNEQFF. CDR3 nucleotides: TGTGCCAGCACTCCGAAGGGGTCCTACAATGAGCAGTTCTTC.

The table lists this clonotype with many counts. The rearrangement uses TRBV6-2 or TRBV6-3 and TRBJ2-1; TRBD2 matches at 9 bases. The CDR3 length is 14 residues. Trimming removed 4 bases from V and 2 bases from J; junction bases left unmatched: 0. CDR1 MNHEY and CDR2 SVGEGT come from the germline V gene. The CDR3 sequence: CASSLAGAYNEQFF. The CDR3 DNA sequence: TGTGCCAGCAGTTTAGCGGGGGCCTACAATGAGCAGTTCTTC.

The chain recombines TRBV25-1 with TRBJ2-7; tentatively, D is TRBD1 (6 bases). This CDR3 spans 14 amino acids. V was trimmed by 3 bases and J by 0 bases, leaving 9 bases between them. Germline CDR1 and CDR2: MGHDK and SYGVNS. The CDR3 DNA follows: TGTGCCAGCAGTGAGCAGGGGCTCTCCTACGAGCAGTACTTC. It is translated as CASSEQGLSYEQYF.

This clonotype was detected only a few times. The CDR3 DNA is TGTGCCAGTACCACCAGGGGGGGGGCCTGGCAGCCCCAGCATTTT. Translation: CASTTRGGAWQPQHF. This chain uses TRBV19 with TRBJ1-5; 7 positions match TRBD1. CDR1 and CDR2 (germline): LNHDA, SQIVND (reference sequence). Trimming took 7 bases from V and 7 from J; bases not matched to a gene: 13. The CDR3 is 15 residues long.

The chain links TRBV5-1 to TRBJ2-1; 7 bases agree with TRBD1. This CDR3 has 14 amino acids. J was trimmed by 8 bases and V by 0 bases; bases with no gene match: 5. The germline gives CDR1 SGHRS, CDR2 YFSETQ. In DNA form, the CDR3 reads TGCGCCAGCAGCTTGGTGAGGGGGCAAGATGAGCAGTTCTTC. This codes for CASSLVRGQDEQFF.

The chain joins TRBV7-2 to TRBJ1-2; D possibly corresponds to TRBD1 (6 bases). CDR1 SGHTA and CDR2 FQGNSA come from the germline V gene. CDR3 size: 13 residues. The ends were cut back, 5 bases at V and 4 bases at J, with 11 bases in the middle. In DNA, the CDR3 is TGTGCCAGCAGCCCCGGGACACTCTATGGCTACACCTTC. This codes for CASSPGTLYGYTF.

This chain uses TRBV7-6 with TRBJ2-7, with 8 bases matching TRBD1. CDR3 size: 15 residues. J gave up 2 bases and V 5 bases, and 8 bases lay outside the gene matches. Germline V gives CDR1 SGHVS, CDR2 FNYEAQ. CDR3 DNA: TGTGCCAGCAGCATGTACGGACAGGGACCCTACGAGCAGTACTTC. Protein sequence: CASSMYGQGPYEQYF.

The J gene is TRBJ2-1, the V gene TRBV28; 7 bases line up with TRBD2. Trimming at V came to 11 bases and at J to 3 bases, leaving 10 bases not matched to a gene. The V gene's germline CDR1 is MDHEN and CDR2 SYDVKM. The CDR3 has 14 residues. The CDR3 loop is CALGSGRDYNEQFF. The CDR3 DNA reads TGTGCCTTGGGTAGCGGGCGTGACTACAATGAGCAGTTCTTC.

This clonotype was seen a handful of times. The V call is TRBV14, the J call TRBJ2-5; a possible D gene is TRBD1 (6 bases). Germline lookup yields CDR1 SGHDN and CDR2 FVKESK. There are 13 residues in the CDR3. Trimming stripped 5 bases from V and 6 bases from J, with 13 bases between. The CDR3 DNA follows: TGTGCCAGCAGCTTTGACAGGCGGAAGACCCAGTACTTC. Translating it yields CASSFDRRKTQYF.

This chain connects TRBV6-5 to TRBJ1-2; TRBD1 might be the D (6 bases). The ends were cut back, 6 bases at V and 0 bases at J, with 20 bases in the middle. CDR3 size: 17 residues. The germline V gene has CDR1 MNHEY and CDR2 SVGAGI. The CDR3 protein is CASSQLTGTLTNYGYTF. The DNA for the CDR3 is TGTGCCAGCAGCCAACTTACCGGGACATTGACTAACTATGGCTACACCTTC.

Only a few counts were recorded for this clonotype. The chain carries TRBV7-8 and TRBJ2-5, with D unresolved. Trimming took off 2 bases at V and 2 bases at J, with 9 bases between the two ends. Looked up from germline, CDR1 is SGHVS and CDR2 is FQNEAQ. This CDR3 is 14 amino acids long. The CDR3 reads CASSLLGLQETQYF. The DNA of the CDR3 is TGTGCCAGCAGCTTACTGGGTTTACAAGAGACCCAGTACTTC.

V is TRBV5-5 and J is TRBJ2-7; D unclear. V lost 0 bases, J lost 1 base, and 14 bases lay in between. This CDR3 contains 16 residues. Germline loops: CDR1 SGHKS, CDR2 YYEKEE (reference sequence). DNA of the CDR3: TGTGCCAGCAGCTTGGATTTTGCCAGTTGGTCCTACGAGCAGTACTTC. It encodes CASSLDFASWSYEQYF.

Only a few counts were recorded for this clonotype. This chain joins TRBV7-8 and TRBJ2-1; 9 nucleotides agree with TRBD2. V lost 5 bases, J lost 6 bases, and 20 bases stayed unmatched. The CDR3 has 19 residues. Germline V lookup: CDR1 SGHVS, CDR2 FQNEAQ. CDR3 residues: CASSAGGSGGPGRCNEQFF. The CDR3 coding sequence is TGTGCCAGCAGCGCCGGGGGTAGCGGGGGTCCAGGGCGGTGCAATGAGCAGTTCTTC.

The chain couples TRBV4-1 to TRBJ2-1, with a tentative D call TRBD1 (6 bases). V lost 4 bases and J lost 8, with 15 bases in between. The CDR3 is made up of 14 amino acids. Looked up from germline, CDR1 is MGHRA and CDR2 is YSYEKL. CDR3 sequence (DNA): TGCGCCAGCAGCCCTTTGGGTGGGGGCTATGAGCAGTTCTTC. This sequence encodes CASSPLGGGYEQFF.

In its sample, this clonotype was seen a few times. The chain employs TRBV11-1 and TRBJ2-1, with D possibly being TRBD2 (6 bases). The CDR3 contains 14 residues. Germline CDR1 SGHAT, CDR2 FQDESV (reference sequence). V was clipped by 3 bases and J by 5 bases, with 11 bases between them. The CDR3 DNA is TGTGCCAGCAGCTTCATTACTAGCCACAATGAGCAGTTCTTC. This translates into CASSFITSHNEQFF.

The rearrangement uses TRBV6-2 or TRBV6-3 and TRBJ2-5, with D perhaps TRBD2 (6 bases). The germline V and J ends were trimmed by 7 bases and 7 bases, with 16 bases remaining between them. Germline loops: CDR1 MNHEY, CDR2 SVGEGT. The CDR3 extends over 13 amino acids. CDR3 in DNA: TGTGCCAGCACCATGGGACTTGTAGGGACCCAGTACTTC. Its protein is CASTMGLVGTQYF.

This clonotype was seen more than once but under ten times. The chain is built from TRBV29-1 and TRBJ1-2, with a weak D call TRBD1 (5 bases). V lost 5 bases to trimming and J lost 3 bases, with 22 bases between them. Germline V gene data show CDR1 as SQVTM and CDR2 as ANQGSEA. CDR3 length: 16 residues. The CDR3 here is CSVYGTQGLRDYGYTF. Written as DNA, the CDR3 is TGCAGCGTTTATGGCACGCAGGGCCTGAGAGACTATGGCTACACCTTC.

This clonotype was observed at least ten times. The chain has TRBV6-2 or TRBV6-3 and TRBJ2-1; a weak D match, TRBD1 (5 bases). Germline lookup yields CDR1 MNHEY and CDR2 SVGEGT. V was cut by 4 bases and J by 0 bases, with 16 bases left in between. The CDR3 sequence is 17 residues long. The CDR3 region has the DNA TGTGCCAGCAGTTTCCCTTCACAGGAAAGCTCCTACAATGAGCAGTTCTTC. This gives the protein CASSFPSQESSYNEQFF.

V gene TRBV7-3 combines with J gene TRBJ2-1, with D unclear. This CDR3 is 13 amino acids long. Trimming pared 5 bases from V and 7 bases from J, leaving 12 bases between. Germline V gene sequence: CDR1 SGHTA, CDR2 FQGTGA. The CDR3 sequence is CASSQVGPNEQFF. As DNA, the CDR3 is TGTGCCAGCAGCCAAGTCGGCCCTAATGAGCAGTTCTTC.

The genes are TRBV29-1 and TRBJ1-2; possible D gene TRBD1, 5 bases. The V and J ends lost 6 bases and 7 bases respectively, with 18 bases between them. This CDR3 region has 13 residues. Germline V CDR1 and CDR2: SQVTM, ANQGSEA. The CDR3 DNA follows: TGCAGCGTACCCCCCGGGGCAGTGGGTGGCTACACCTTC. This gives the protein CSVPPGAVGGYTF.